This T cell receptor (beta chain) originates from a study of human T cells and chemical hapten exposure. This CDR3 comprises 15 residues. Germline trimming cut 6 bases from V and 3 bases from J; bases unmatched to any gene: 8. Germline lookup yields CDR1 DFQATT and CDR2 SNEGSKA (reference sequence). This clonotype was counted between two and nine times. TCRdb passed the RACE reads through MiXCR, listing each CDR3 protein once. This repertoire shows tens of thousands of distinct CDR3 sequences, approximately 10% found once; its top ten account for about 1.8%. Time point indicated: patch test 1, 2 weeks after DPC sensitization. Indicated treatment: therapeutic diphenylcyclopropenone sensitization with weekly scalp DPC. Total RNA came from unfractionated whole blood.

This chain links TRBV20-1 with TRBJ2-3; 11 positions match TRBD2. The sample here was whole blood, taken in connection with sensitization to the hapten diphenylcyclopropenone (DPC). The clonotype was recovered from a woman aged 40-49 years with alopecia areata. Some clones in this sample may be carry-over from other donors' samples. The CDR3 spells CSAQNLAGGTDTQYF. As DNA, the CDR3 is TGCAGTGCACAAAACTTAGCGGGGGGGACAGATACGCAGTATTTT.